Below, 20 T cell receptor beta chains from the same sample are listed, as sequenced in a study of control samples from healthy donors and cancer patients. The protocol was immunoSEQ multiplex PCR, while the TCRdb copy is restricted to in-frame clones and leaves out a portion. Of about 150,000 clones in the sample, approximately 93% were seen once. Sequenced input: blood. Receptor source: a man between 40 and 49 years old in good health.

The chain links TRBV2 to TRBJ2-2, with TRBD2 matching 7 bases. Germline values: CDR1 SNHLY, CDR2 FYNNEI. J gave up 5 bases and V 9 bases, and 6 bases lay outside the gene matches. CDR3 length equals 13 residues. CDR3 sequence reads: CASSGLRTGELFF. Here the CDR3 DNA reads TGTGCCAGTAGCGGGCTCCGGACCGGGGAGCTGTTTTTT.

This chain links TRBV18 with TRBJ1-1; D is unresolved. The CDR3 totals 13 residues. Germline V gene data show CDR1 as KGHSH and CDR2 as LQKENI. V was shortened by 3 bases and J by 1 base, with 6 bases between the two germline ends. The CDR3 DNA reads TGTGCCAGCTCACCCGTCCAGAACACTGAAGCTTTCTTT. Its translation is CASSPVQNTEAFF.

The V and J genes are TRBV4-3 and TRBJ1-2; D might be TRBD1 (6 bases). From germline, CDR1 is LGHNA and CDR2 YSLEER. This CDR3 contains 16 residues. The V end lost 3 bases, the J end lost 1 base, and 15 bases lay between the germline ends. The CDR3 nucleotides read TGCGCCAGCAGCCAGGGAGTATGGACAGATAACTATGGCTACACCTTC. It yields the protein CASSQGVWTDNYGYTF.

The chain has TRBV21-1 and TRBJ1-1. TRBV21-1 is annotated as a pseudogene. The CDR3 contains 15 residues. CDR3 loop: CASQWAGRRVTEAFF. CDR3 coding DNA: TGTGCCAGCCAATGGGCAGGGAGGAGAGTCACTGAAGCTTTCTTT.

This chain uses TRBV2 with TRBJ1-1, with a weak D call TRBD1 (6 bases). The CDR3 is 15 residues long. Germline-derived CDR1 and CDR2 are SNHLY and FYNNEI. The V and J ends lost 3 bases and 5 bases respectively, with 16 bases between them. In DNA form, the CDR3 reads TGTGCCAGCAGTGATTATCCCAGGGGCGGGACTGAAGCTTTCTTT. Its protein product is CASSDYPRGGTEAFF.

The chain links TRBV19 to TRBJ1-5; D may be TRBD1 (5 bases). The V end lost 5 bases, the J end lost 1 base, and 9 bases lay between the germline ends. Per germline, CDR1 LNHDA and CDR2 SQIVND (reference sequence). This CDR3 contains 14 residues. The CDR3 DNA reads as TGTGCCAGTAGTGTGTGGGACAGCAATCAGCCCCAGCATTTT. The encoded protein is CASSVWDSNQPQHF.

In DNA, the CDR3 is TGTGCCAGCAGCTTAGAGTTGGGTCAGCCCCAGCATTTT. Amino acids: CASSLELGQPQHF. The rearrangement joins TRBV7-2 to TRBJ1-5; D gene unclear. Germline-derived CDR1 and CDR2 are SGHTA and FQGNSA. Trimming left V 1 base short and J 6 bases short, with 7 bases between. This CDR3 is built from 13 residues.

J is TRBJ1-2 and V is TRBV7-2, with D possibly matching TRBD1 (5 bases). Germline V gene sequence: CDR1 SGHTA, CDR2 FQGNSA. V gave up 3 bases and J gave up 4 bases, with 18 bases separating them. There are 16 residues in the CDR3. The CDR3 coding sequence is TGTGCCAGCAGCTTGACGCTAATGGGGGATGCCTATGGCTACACCTTC. Translating it yields CASSLTLMGDAYGYTF.

V is TRBV27 and J is TRBJ1-1; a weak D match, TRBD1 (5 bases). In germline, CDR1 is MNHEY, CDR2 SMNVEV (reference sequence). The CDR3 has 15 amino acids. The V end lost 2 bases, the J end lost 3 bases, and 13 bases lay between the germline ends. Here the CDR3 DNA reads TGTGCCAGCAGTTTAGGGGGGTGGGGGGACACTGAAGCTTTCTTT. Protein sequence: CASSLGGWGDTEAFF.

The rearrangement links TRBV10-3 to TRBJ1-4; D gene uncertain. V dropped 11 bases and J dropped 6 bases, with 16 bases sitting between them. This CDR3 contains 13 residues. Germline CDR1 is ENHRY and CDR2 is SYGVKD. The CDR3 DNA follows: TGTGCCGCTCAAGAACGTCTCGATGAAAAACTGTTTTTT. Encoded protein: CAAQERLDEKLFF.

V is TRBV9 and J is TRBJ1-1; D might be TRBD1 (6 bases). The CDR3 covers 14 residues. Germline values: CDR1 SGDLS, CDR2 YYNGEE. V was trimmed by 1 base and J by 2 bases, leaving 9 bases between them. This CDR3 reads CASSVTGQNTEAFF. The CDR3 coding sequence is TGTGCCAGCAGCGTAACAGGGCAAAACACTGAAGCTTTCTTT.

V usage is TRBV9 and J usage is TRBJ2-2; D remains unclear. The germline V gene has CDR1 SGDLS and CDR2 YYNGEE. V lost 0 bases and J lost 0, with 9 bases in between. The length of the CDR3 is 16 residues. In DNA, the CDR3 is TGTGCCAGCAGCGTAGTGCCGGACGCGAACACCGGGGAGCTGTTTTTT. Protein sequence: CASSVVPDANTGELFF.

This clone is a singleton in its sample. V and J are TRBV5-1 and TRBJ1-1; no reliable D call. From germline, CDR1 is SGHRS and CDR2 YFSETQ. The V gene lost 4 bases and the J gene lost 1 base, with 8 bases spanning the gap. This CDR3 has 13 residues. The CDR3: CASSPTSNTEAFF. The CDR3 nucleotides read TGCGCCAGCAGCCCAACGTCGAACACTGAAGCTTTCTTT.

The rearrangement links TRBV5-4 to TRBJ2-2, with D possibly TRBD2 on 6 matching bases. This CDR3 spans 16 amino acids. V lost 4 bases, J lost 1 base, and 14 bases lay in between. In germline, CDR1 is SGHNT, CDR2 YYREEE (reference sequence). CDR3 bases: TGTGCCAGCAGCGAACCCGGGACTTTGAACACCGGGGAGCTGTTTTTT. Encoded protein: CASSEPGTLNTGELFF.

This clone was detected once. The chain has TRBV5-1 and TRBJ1-4; 7 bases map to TRBD1. V trimming: 1 base; J trimming: 7 bases; junction bases outside the gene matches: 4. The germline CDR1 and CDR2 sequences are SGHRS and YFSETQ. This CDR3 is 14 amino acids long. The CDR3 here is CASSLRGLGEKLFF. As DNA, the CDR3 is TGCGCCAGCAGCTTGAGGGGGCTTGGTGAAAAACTGTTTTTT.

The V call is TRBV2, the J call TRBJ2-5, with 7 bases aligning to TRBD1. The V gene's germline CDR1 is SNHLY and CDR2 FYNNEI. This CDR3 contains 13 residues. With 6 bases clipped from V and 2 bases from J, the junction kept 3 bases outside the gene matches. Here the CDR3 DNA reads TGTGCCAGCAGCCGGGACAGTCAAGAGACCCAGTACTTC. Translated: CASSRDSQETQYF.

This rearrangement joins TRBV28 to TRBJ2-7, with 7 bases that match TRBD1. Trimming removed 8 bases from V and 2 bases from J; junction bases left unmatched: 6. Per the germline V gene, CDR1 is MDHEN and CDR2 is SYDVKM. The CDR3 is 13 amino acids. The CDR3 sequence: CASYSTGAYEQYF. The CDR3 DNA sequence: TGTGCCAGCTACTCAACAGGGGCCTACGAGCAGTACTTC.

The rearrangement uses TRBV28 and TRBJ1-1; D is possibly TRBD1 (6 bases). V was cut by 4 bases and J by 0 bases, with 12 bases left in between. The CDR3 has 15 residues. Germline V CDR1 and CDR2: MDHEN, SYDVKM. The CDR3 nucleotides are TGTGCCAGCAGTTCCCACAGGGAGATGAACACTGAAGCTTTCTTT. The encoded protein is CASSSHREMNTEAFF.

The chain employs TRBV27 and TRBJ1-1, with D perhaps TRBD1 (5 bases). CDR1 MNHEY and CDR2 SMNVEV come from the germline V gene (reference sequence). V lost 8 bases to trimming and J lost 1 base, with 17 bases between them. This CDR3 has 15 residues. The CDR3 sequence is CASRDGRGENTEAFF. The CDR3 DNA sequence: TGTGCCAGCCGGGACGGCCGAGGTGAGAACACTGAAGCTTTCTTT.

The chain recombines TRBV7-9 with TRBJ1-1, with 7 bases aligning to TRBD1. V shed 5 bases, J shed 3 bases, and the junction held 3 bases outside the gene matches. Germline V lookup: CDR1 SEHNR, CDR2 FQNEAQ (reference sequence). The CDR3 contains 13 residues. The CDR3 is CASSAGQHTEAFF. CDR3 bases: TGTGCCAGCAGCGCGGGACAGCACACTGAAGCTTTCTTT.